This TCR beta chain is drawn from a study of post-analysis software for immune sequencing data. Study summary: In terms of disease course, relapsing-remitting, secondary progressive and progressive-relapsing multiple sclerosis were included.

As for this clonotype: Its antigen is not known.

The CDR3 has 12 residues. The V and J ends lost 1 base and 4 bases respectively, with 7 bases between them. Germline-derived CDR1 and CDR2 are DFQATT and SNEGSKA (reference sequence). Findings and limits, study-wide: Comparison of patients with controls showed about 5 TRBV segments more frequent in patients, TRBV5-6, TRBV5-1 and TRBV20-1 among them. Samples from a shared batch, those prepared together, strongly co-clustered by F measure.

Every TCR beta cDNA library bore unique molecular identifiers. TCRdb ran MiXCR on the PCR reads and lists one entry per CDR3 protein. The data hold hundreds of thousands of distinct CDR3 sequences, with approximately 45% observed a single time. The sequence came from a girl aged 5-17 years with multiple sclerosis. The sample consisted of blood. The gene calls are TRBV20-1 and TRBJ1-2, with unresolved D. In nucleotides, the CDR3 is TGCAGTGCTAGAGTAGGGAGCTATGGCTACACCTTC. Translating gives CSARVGSYGYTF.